The 14 T cell receptor beta chains in this list originate from one sample, sequenced in a study of cytomegalovirus exposure and HLA in healthy donors. This PCR relied on a set of 60 Vbeta primers and 13 Jbeta primers. This table comes from immunoSEQ multiplex PCR, and its TCRdb copy is limited to in-frame clones, with some not included. The table lists about 94,000 clones, 79% of them singletons, with 3.8% in the top ten. The sample taken for sequencing was PBMCs. These receptors originate from a woman aged 40 to 55 in good health and CMV-seronegative.

The CDR3 region has the DNA TGTGCCAGCAGAGCGGGGCCAGAAAAACTGTTTTTT. It yields the protein CASRAGPEKLFF. This chain uses TRBV2 with TRBJ1-4, with D possibly TRBD1 on 5 matching bases. Germline V lookup: CDR1 SNHLY, CDR2 FYNNEI. This CDR3 is built from 12 residues. V was shortened by 6 bases and J by 8 bases, with 10 bases between the two germline ends.

The V gene is TRBV10-2, the J gene TRBJ1-6; D is possibly TRBD1 (5 bases). Germline loops: CDR1 WSHSY, CDR2 SAAADI. Between the trimmed V and J ends, which lost 4 bases and 5 bases, there was a span of 6 bases. The CDR3 has 13 amino acids. The CDR3 bases are TGCGCCAGCAGTGGGGGGGATAATTCACCCCTCCACTTT. It encodes CASSGGDNSPLHF.

The chain employs TRBV7-9 and TRBJ2-6; tentatively, D is TRBD1 (5 bases). The length of the CDR3 is 14 residues. V lost 4 bases and J lost 4, with 8 bases in between. Germline values: CDR1 SEHNR, CDR2 FQNEAQ (reference sequence). CDR3 loop: CASSSTGGANVLTF. In nucleotides, the CDR3 is TGTGCCAGCAGCTCCACAGGAGGGGCCAACGTCCTGACTTTC.

CDR3 protein: CASSLERQDPWGYTF. CDR3 bases: TGTGCCAGCAGCTTGGAGCGTCAAGACCCCTGGGGCTACACCTTC. The J gene is TRBJ1-2, the V gene TRBV5-6; D is unclear. Trimming cost V 0 bases and J 8 bases, with 17 bases left between them. Germline V lookup: CDR1 SGHDT, CDR2 YYEEEE. CDR3 length: 15 residues.

The gene calls are TRBV10-3 and TRBJ2-7, with a weak D call TRBD2 (7 bases). Trimming stripped 3 bases from V and 0 bases from J, with 12 bases between. Germline V CDR1 and CDR2: ENHRY, SYGVKD. CDR3 size: 15 residues. As DNA, the CDR3 is TGTGCCATCAGTGATGGCGGGGGCTCCTCCTACGAGCAGTACTTC. Its translation is CAISDGGGSSYEQYF.

This chain links TRBV2 with TRBJ1-6; a possible D gene is TRBD1 (6 bases). Deletions cut 2 bases from V and 3 bases from J, with 14 bases between. This CDR3 is built from 17 residues. The germline V gene encodes CDR1 SNHLY and CDR2 FYNNEI. The CDR3 sequence is CASSEFGTSGYNSPLHF. In DNA form, the CDR3 reads TGTGCCAGCAGTGAATTCGGGACATCGGGCTATAATTCACCCCTCCACTTT.

Concerning this clone: At one boundary the junction diverges from the germline segment, which might be a read error. The chain is built from TRBV27 and TRBJ1-2, with 7 bases matching TRBD1. Germline values: CDR1 MNHEY, CDR2 SMNVEV (reference sequence). The CDR3 totals 14 residues. CDR3: CASSLFGRGMSYPF. Written as DNA, the CDR3 is TGTGCCAGCAGTTTATTTGGCAGGGGGATGAGCTACCCCTTC.

The chain uses TRBV7-2 and TRBJ2-7; 7 bases match TRBD2. Germline lookup yields CDR1 SGHTA and CDR2 FQGNSA. The ends lost 8 bases at V and 4 bases at J; junction bases unmatched: 5. The CDR3 is 12 residues long. The CDR3 region has the DNA TGTGCCAGCTCGGGGAGGGGATACGAGCAGTACTTC. It is translated as CASSGRGYEQYF.

The table lists this clone with a count of one. The J gene is TRBJ1-1, the V gene TRBV9, with D possibly TRBD1 on 5 matching bases. The germline V gene has CDR1 SGDLS and CDR2 YYNGEE. V lost 0 bases to trimming and J lost 5 bases, with 23 bases between them. The CDR3 is 18 amino acids. The CDR3 nucleotides are TGTGCCAGCAGCGTAGAGCCCCGACAGCCCAGAATACGTACTGAAGCTTTCTTT. This gives the protein CASSVEPRQPRIRTEAFF.

V gene TRBV5-1 combines with J gene TRBJ2-2; 7 bases align to TRBD1. Germline loops: CDR1 SGHRS, CDR2 YFSETQ. The CDR3 spans 15 residues. With 2 bases clipped from V and 1 base from J, the junction kept 2 bases outside the gene matches. CDR3 region: CASSLGQVNTGELFF. The DNA of the CDR3 is TGCGCCAGCAGCTTAGGACAGGTGAACACCGGGGAGCTGTTTTTT. The full variable domain, completed using reference TRBV5-1 and TRBJ2-2, is KAGVTQTPRYLIKTRGQQVTLSCSPISGHRSVSWYQQTPGQGLQFLFEYFSETQRNKGNFPGRFSGRQFSNSRSEMNVSTLELGDSALYLCASSLGQVNTGELFFGEGSRLTVL.

This chain joins TRBV11-2 and TRBJ2-2; 7 positions agree with TRBD1. The CDR3 length is 16 residues. With V trimmed by 1 base and J by 5 bases, 7 bases remained unmatched. Germline V gene sequence: CDR1 SGHAT, CDR2 FQNNGV. The CDR3 sequence is CASSLVRGPRTGELFF. CDR3 bases: TGTGCCAGCAGCTTAGTTAGGGGGCCGAGGACCGGGGAGCTGTTTTTT.

The CDR3 DNA is TGTGCCAGCGCGCCCAGGCAAGAGACCCAGTACTTC. Translation: CASAPRQETQYF. The rearrangement joins TRBV6-1 to TRBJ2-5; D is unclear. Trimming took 8 bases from V and 2 from J, leaving 9 bases between them. The CDR3 length is 12 residues. Germline CDR1 reads MNHNS; CDR2 reads SASEGT.

With regard to this clone: The sample holds other DNA sequences that translate to the same CDR3. This chain links TRBV5-1 with TRBJ2-7; TRBD2 is a possible D gene (6 bases). V dropped 0 bases and J dropped 0 bases, with 10 bases sitting between them. Germline V gene data show CDR1 as SGHRS and CDR2 as YFSETQ. CDR3 length: 15 amino acids. CDR3 bases: TGCGCCAGCAGCTTGGTAGCCGGGAGCTCCTACGAGCAGTACTTC. Amino acids: CASSLVAGSSYEQYF.

This chain uses TRBV30 with TRBJ1-2; a weak D match, TRBD1 (6 bases). Trimming removed 2 bases at V and 7 bases at J, with 20 bases between. The CDR3 has 15 residues. CDR1 is GTSNPN, CDR2 SVGIG, per germline (reference sequence). In DNA form, the CDR3 reads TGTGCCTGGAGTCCAGGGGTGGTGAGGATCAGTGGCTACACCTTC. This encodes CAWSPGVVRISGYTF. Combining the CDR3 with reference TRBV30 and TRBJ1-2 gives the whole variable domain SQTIHQWPATLVQPVGSPLSLECTVEGTSNPNLYWYRQAAGRGLQLLFYSVGIGQISSEVPQNLSASRPQDRQFILSSKKLLLSDSGFYLCAWSPGVVRISGYTFGSGTRLTVV.